The source of this T cell receptor (beta chain) is a study of CD8+ T cells in alopecia areata. Overall study context: Treatment comprised oral tofacitinib, 5 to 10 mg twice daily, in treated patients. Treatment ran 6 to 18 months, with 6 months of follow-up afterward.

General study points: Sequencing of scalp samples also includes resident alphabeta T cells from normal skin.

A word on this clone: What it recognizes is unknown.

The CDR3 covers 17 residues. In germline, CDR1 is PRHDT, CDR2 FYEKMQ (reference sequence). V shed 3 bases and J 2 bases; nucleotides not matched to a gene: 10. Treatment meaning: oral pan-JAK inhibitor, 5-10 mg twice daily. Punch biopsies of lesional scalp, plus peripheral blood, were taken from alopecia areata patients. The sequencing template was cDNA reverse transcribed from extracted RNA. The repertoire was sequenced with immunoSEQ multiplex PCR; TCRdb's copy has only in-frame clones and lacks some. This sample has some 110,000 clones, with under 60% found just once. The TCR originated in a human donor with alopecia areata. J is TRBJ2-7 and V is TRBV13, with TRBD2 identical over 10 bases. Here the sequenced sample was CD8+ T cells sorted from blood, taken at week 24, from a patient treated with tofacitinib. CDR3 bases: TGTGCCAGCAGCTTTACCGGACTAGCGGAGGGCCCCTACGAGCAGTACTTC. Its translation: CASSFTGLAEGPYEQYF.